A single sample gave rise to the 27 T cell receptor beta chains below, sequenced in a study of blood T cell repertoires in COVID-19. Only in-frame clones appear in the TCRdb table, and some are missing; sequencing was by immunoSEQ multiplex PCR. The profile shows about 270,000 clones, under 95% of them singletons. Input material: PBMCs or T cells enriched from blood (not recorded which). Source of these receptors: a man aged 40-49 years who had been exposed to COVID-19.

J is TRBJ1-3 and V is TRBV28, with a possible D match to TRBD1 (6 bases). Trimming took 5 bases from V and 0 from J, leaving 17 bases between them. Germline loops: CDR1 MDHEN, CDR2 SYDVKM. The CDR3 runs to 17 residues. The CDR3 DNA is TGTGCCAGCAGTATCCCGCAGGGACAATTCTCTGGAAACACCATATATTTT. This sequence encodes CASSIPQGQFSGNTIYF.

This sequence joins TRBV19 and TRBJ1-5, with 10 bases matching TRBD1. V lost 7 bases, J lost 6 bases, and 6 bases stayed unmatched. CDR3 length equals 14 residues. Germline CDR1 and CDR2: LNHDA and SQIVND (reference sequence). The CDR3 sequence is CASTLTGGGQPQHF. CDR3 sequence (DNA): TGTGCCAGTACCCTGACAGGGGGCGGTCAGCCCCAGCATTTT.

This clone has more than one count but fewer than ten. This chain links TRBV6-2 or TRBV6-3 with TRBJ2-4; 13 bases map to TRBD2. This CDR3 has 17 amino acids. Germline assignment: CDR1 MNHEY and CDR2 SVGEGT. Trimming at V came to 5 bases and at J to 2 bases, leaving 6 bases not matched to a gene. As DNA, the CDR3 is TGTGCCAGCAGTAACCCACTAGCGGGAGGGTCCAAAAACATTCAGTACTTC. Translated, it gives CASSNPLAGGSKNIQYF.

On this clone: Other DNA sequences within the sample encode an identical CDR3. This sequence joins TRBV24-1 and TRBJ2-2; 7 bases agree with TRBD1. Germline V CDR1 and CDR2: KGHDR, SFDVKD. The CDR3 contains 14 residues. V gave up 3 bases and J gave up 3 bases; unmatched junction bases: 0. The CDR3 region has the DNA TGTGCCACCAGTGATGGGACAGACACCGGGGAGCTGTTTTTT. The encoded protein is CATSDGTDTGELFF.

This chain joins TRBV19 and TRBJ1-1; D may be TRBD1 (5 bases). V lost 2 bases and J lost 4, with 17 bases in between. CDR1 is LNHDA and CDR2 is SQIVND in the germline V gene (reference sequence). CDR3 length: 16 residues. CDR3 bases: TGTGCCAGTAGTATATCCCTGGGGCGGTCCGGCACTGAAGCTTTCTTT. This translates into CASSISLGRSGTEAFF.

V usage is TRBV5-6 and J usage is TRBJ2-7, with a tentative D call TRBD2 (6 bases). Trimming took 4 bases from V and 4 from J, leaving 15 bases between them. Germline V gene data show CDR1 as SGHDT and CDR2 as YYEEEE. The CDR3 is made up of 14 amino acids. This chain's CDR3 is CASSIAGTPYEQYF. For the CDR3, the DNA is TGTGCCAGCAGCATAGCCGGGACTCCATACGAGCAGTACTTC.

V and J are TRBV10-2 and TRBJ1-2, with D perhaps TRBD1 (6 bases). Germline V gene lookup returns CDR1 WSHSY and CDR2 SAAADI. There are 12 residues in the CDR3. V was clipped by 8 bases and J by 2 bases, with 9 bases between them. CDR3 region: CASRTGNYGYTF. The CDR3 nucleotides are TGCGCCAGCCGCACAGGGAACTATGGCTACACCTTC.

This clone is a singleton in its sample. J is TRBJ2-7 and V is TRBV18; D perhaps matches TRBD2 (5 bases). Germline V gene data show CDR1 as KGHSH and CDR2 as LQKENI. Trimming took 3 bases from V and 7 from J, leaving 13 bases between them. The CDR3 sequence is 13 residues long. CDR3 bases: TGTGCCAGCTCACCGATACCTACGGGAGAGCAGTACTTC. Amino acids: CASSPIPTGEQYF.

The CDR3 region has the DNA TGTGCCAGCAGTGATCCCCCTGGGACTAGCGGATATACGCAGTATTTT. Translation gives CASSDPPGTSGYTQYF. The V gene is TRBV25-1, the J gene TRBJ2-3; 11 nucleotides line up with TRBD2. Trimming at V came to 3 bases and at J to 7 bases, leaving 9 bases not matched to a gene. CDR1 and CDR2 from the germline V gene are MGHDK and SYGVNS. The CDR3 runs to 16 residues.

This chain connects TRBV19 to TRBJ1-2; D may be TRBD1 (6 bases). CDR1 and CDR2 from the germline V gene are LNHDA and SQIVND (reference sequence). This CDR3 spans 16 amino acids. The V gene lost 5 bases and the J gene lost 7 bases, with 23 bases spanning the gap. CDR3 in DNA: TGTGCCAGTAGTCTTCTCCCCCCGGGGGGCTCGGGTGGCTACACCTTC. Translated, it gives CASSLLPPGGSGGYTF.

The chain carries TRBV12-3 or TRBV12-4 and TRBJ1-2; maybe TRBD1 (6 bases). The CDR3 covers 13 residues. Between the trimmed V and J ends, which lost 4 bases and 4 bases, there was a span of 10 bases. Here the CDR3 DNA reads TGTGCCAGCAGTTCAGGGGAATCCTATGGCTACACCTTC. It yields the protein CASSSGESYGYTF.

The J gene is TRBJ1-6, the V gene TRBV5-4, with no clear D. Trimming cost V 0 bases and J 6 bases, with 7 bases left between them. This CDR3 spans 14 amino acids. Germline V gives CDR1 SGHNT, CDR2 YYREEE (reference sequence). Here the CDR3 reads CASSLAGRNSPLHF. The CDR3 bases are TGTGCCAGCAGCTTGGCTGGGCGTAATTCACCCCTCCACTTT.

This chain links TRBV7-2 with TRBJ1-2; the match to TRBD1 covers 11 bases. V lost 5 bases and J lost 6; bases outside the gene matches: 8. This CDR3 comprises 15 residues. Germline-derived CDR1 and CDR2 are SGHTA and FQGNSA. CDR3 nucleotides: TGTGCCAGCAGCCAGTGGACAGGGGGCGAGGATGGCTACACCTTC. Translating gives CASSQWTGGEDGYTF. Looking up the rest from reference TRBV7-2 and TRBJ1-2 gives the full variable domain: GAGVSQSPSNKVTEKGKDVELRCDPISGHTALYWYRQSLGQGLEFLIYFQGNSAPDKSGLPSDRFSAERTGGSVSTLTIQRTQQEDSAVYLCASSQWTGGEDGYTFGSGTRLTVV.

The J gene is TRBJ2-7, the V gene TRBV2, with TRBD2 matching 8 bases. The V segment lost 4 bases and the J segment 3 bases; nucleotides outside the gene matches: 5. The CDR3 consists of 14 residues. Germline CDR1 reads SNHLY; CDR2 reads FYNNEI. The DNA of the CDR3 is TGTGCCAGCAGTGTTAGCGGGGAAGGCTACGAGCAGTACTTC. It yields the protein CASSVSGEGYEQYF. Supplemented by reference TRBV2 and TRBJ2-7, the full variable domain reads EPEVTQTPSHQVTQMGQEVILRCVPISNHLYFYWYRQILGQKVEFLVSFYNNEISEKSEIFDDQFSVERPDGSNFTLKIRSTKLEDSAMYFCASSVSGEGYEQYFGPGTRLTVT.

Here the CDR3 reads CASSTTTGAYEQYF. As DNA, the CDR3 is TGTGCCAGTAGTACGACAACAGGGGCCTACGAGCAGTACTTC. The V gene is TRBV19, the J gene TRBJ2-7; 7 positions agree with TRBD1. Germline assignment: CDR1 LNHDA and CDR2 SQIVND (reference sequence). Trimming removed 4 bases from V and 2 bases from J; junction bases left unmatched: 5. The CDR3 runs to 14 residues. The entire variable domain, with the rest obtained from reference TRBV19 and TRBJ2-7, is as follows: DGGITQSPKYLFRKEGQNVTLSCEQNLNHDAMYWYRQDPGQGLRLIYYSQIVNDFQKGDIAEGYSVSREKKESFPLTVTSAQKNPTAFYLCASSTTTGAYEQYFGPGTRLTVT.

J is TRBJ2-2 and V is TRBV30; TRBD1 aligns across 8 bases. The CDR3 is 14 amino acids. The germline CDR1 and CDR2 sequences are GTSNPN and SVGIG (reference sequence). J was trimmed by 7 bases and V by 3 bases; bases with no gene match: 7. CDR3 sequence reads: CAWRLPDRVGELFF. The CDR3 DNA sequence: TGTGCCTGGAGGCTACCGGACAGGGTCGGGGAGCTGTTTTTT. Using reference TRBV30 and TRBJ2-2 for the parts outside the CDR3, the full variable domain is SQTIHQWPATLVQPVGSPLSLECTVEGTSNPNLYWYRQAAGRGLQLLFYSVGIGQISSEVPQNLSASRPQDRQFILSSKKLLLSDSGFYLCAWRLPDRVGELFFGEGSRLTVL.

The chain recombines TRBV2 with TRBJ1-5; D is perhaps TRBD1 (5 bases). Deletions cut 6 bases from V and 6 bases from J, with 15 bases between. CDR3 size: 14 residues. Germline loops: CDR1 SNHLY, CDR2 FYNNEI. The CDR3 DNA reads TGTGCCAGCAGCCAAACAGGCGGGGGTCAGCCCCAGCATTTT. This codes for CASSQTGGGQPQHF.

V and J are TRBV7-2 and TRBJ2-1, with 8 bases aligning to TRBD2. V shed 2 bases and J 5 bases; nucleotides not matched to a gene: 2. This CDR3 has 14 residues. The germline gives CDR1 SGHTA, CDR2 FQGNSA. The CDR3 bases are TGTGCCAGCAGCTTACTAGCGGGCAACAATGAGCAGTTCTTC. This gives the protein CASSLLAGNNEQFF.

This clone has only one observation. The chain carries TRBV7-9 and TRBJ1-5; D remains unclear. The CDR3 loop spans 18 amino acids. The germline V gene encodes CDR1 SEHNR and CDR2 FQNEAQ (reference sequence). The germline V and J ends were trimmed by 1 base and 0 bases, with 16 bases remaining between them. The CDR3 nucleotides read TGTGCCAGCAGCTTAGGGGAGATAAGGGCCGGTAGCAATCAGCCCCAGCATTTT. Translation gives CASSLGEIRAGSNQPQHF.

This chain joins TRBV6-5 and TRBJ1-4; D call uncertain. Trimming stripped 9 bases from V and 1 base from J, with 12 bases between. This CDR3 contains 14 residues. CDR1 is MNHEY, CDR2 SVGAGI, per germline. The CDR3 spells CARGEAGTNEKLFF. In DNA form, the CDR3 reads TGTGCCAGGGGAGAGGCAGGAACTAATGAAAAACTGTTTTTT.

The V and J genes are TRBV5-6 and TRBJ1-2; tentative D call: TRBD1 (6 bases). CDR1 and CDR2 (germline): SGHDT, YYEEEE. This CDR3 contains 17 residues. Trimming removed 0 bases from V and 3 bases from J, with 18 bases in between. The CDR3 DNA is TGTGCCAGCAGCTTGGCAGAGACAGGAGGATCGTACTATGGCTACACCTTC. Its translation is CASSLAETGGSYYGYTF.

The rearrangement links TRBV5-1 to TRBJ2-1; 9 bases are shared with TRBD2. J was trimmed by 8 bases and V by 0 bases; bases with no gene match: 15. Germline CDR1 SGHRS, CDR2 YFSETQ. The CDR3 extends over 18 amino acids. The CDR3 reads CASSLDSGRLWARDEQFF. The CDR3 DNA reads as TGCGCCAGCAGCTTGGATAGCGGGAGATTGTGGGCCCGCGATGAGCAGTTCTTC.

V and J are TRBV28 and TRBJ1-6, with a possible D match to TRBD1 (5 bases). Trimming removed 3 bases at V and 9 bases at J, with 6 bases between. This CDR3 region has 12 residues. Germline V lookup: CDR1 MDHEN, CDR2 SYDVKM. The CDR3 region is CASSLGGSPLHF. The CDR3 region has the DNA TGTGCCAGCAGTTTGGGGGGTTCACCCCTCCACTTT.

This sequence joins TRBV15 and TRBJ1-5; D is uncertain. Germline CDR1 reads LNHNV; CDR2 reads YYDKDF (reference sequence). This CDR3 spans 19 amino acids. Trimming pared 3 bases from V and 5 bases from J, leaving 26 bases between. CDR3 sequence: CATSSILTFNGVDDQPQHF. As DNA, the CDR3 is TGTGCCACCAGCAGTATATTGACATTCAACGGCGTTGACGATCAGCCCCAGCATTTT.

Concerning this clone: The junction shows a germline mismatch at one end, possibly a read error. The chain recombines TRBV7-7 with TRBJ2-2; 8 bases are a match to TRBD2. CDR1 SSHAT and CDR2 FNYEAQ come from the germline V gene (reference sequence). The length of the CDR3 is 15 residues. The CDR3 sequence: CASSQGTSKAGELFF. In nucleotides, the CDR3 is TGTGCTAGCAGTCAAGGGACTAGTAAAGCCGGGGAGCTGTTTTTT.

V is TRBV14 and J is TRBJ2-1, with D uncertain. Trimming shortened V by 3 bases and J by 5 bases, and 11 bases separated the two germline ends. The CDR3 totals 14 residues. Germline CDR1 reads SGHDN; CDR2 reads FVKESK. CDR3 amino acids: CASSHSPRDNEQFF. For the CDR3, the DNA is TGTGCCAGCAGCCATTCCCCTCGGGACAATGAGCAGTTCTTC.

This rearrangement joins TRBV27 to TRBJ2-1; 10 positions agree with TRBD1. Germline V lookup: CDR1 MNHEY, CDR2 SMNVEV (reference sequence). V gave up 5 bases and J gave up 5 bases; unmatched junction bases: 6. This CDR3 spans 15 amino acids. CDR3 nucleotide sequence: TGTGCCAGCAGTGACCCGGGACAGGGGAACAATGAGCAGTTCTTC. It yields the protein CASSDPGQGNNEQFF.